This TCR beta chain was identified during a study of chemoradiotherapy in HPV16-positive cancers. A remark on this clone: The antigen is unknown.

Whole-study findings and limits: HPV-responsive T-cell expansion during chemoradiotherapy was linked to improved recurrence-free survival in HPV16-positive patients. Only a couple of HPV16-positive patients supplied the functional HPV-specificity definition.

Germline values: CDR1 SGHRS, CDR2 YFSETQ. The CDR3 length is 16 residues. The V gene end was trimmed by 3 bases and the J gene end by 0 bases; junction bases not matched to a gene: 9. Sequencing used immunoSEQ multiplex PCR; TCRdb keeps in-frame clones, though not all of them. The sample comprises 29,000 or so clones, about 89% of which are singletons, and roughly 21% rests with the top ten. This TCR was sampled from a human donor with HPV-associated anogenital cancer. The rearrangement joins TRBV5-1 to TRBJ2-7, with 7 bases identical to TRBD1. This specimen consisted of blood, obtained from a patient who underwent chemoradiotherapy. The chain's CDR3 is CASSSGQELYSYEQYF. CDR3 nucleotides: TGCGCCAGCAGCTCCGGACAGGAACTATACTCCTACGAGCAGTACTTC.